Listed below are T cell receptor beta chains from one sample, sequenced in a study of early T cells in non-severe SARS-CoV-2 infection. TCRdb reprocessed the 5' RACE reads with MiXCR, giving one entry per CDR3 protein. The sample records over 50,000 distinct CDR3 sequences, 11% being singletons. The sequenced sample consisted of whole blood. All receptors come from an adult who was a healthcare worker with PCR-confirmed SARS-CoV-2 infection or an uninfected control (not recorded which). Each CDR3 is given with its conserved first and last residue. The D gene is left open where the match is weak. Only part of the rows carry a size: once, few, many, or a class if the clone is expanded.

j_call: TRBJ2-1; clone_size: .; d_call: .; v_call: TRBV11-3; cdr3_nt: TGTGCCAGCAGTCTCACGGCTGAGCAGTTCTTC; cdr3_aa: CASSLTAEQFF
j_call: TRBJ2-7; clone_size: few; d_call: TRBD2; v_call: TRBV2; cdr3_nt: TGTGCCAGCAGAGTAGCGGGGGACTACGAGCAGTACTTC; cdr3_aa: CASRVAGDYEQYF
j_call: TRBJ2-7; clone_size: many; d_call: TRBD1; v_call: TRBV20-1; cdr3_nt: TGCAGTGCCCGGGCAGGGGGAAACTACGAGCAGTACTTC; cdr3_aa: CSARAGGNYEQYF
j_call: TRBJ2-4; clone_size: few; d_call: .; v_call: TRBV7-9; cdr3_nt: TGTGCCAGCAGCTTACCAACCTCGAGGACAACGGGTAACATTCAGTACTTC; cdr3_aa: CASSLPTSRTTGNIQYF
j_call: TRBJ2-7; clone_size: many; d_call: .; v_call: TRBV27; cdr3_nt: TGTGCCAGCAGTCCCCTGGGACCCTACGAGCAGTACTTC; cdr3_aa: CASSPLGPYEQYF
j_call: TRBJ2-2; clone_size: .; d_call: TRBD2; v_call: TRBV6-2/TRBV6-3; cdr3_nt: TGTGCCAGCAGTTCGCTCGGGGGGGCCACCGGGGAGCTGTTTTTT; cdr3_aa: CASSSLGGATGELFF
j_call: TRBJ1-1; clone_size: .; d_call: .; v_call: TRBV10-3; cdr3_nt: TGTGCCATCCAACCGACAGGCGGCACTGAAGCTTTCTTT; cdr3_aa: CAIQPTGGTEAFF
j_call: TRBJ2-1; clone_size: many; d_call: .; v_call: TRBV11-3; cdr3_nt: TGTGCCAGCAGCTCTCCCAAGACAGGTGGCAATGAGCAGTTCTTC; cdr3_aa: CASSSPKTGGNEQFF
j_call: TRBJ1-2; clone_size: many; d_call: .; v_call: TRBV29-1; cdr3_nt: TGCAGCGTTGTAGGCGGATCTAACTATGGCTACACCTTC; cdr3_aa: CSVVGGSNYGYTF
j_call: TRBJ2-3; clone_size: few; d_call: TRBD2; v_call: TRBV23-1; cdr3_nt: TGCGCCCCCGGGGAGCGGGGCACCACAGATACGCAGTATTTT; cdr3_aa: CAPGERGTTDTQYF
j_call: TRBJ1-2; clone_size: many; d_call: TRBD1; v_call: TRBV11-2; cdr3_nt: TGTGCCAGCAGCCCGGACAGGTCCTATGGCTACACCTTC; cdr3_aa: CASSPDRSYGYTF
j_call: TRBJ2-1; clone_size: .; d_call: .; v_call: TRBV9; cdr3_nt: TGTGCCAGCAGCGCTAAGAACAATGAGCAGTTCTTC; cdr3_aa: CASSAKNNEQFF
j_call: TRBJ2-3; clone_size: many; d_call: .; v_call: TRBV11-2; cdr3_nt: TGTGCCAGCAGCCCAATCGGGGGGCCAGATACGCAGTATTTT; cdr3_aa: CASSPIGGPDTQYF
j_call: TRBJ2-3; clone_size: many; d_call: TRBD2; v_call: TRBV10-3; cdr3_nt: TGTGCCATCAGTGTGAGCGGGGGGGCCACAGATACGCAGTATTTT; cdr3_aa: CAISVSGGATDTQYF
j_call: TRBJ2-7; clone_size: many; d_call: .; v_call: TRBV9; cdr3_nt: TGTGCCAGCAGCGTAGATATGGGGGTGCAGTACTTC; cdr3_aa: CASSVDMGVQYF
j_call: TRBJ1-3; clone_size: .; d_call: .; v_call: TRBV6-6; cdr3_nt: TGTGCCAGCAGTTACTCTAAAGGGGGAAACACCATATATTTT; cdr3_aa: CASSYSKGGNTIYF
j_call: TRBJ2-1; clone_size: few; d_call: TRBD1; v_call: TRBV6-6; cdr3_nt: TGTGCCAGCAGTCCTACCTTGTTGAACCCGGGACAGGGGGCATATGAGCAGTTCTTC; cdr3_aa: CASSPTLLNPGQGAYEQFF
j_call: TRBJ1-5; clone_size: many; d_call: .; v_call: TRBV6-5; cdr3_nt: TGTGCCAGCGCCCGGGTTCAGTTTAGCAATCAGCCCCAGCATTTT; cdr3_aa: CASARVQFSNQPQHF
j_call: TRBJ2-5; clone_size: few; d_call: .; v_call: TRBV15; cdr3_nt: TGTGCCACCAGCAGAGGGGAGACCCAGTACTTC; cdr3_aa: CATSRGETQYF
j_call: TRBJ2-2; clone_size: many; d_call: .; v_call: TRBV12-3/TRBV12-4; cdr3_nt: TGTGCCAGCGGGACTGCCGGCGGGAACACCGGGGAGCTGTTTTTT; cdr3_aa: CASGTAGGNTGELFF
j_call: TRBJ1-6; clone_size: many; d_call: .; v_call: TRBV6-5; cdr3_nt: TGTGCCAGCAGTTATGTGGGTGGAGTCGGAATAAATTCACCCCTCCACTTT; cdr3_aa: CASSYVGGVGINSPLHF
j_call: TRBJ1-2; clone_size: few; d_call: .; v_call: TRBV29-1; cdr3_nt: TGCAGCGTTGTAGGGGAAGATGGCTACACCTTC; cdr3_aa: CSVVGEDGYTF
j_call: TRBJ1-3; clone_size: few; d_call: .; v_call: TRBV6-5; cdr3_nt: TGTGCCAGCAGTTACTCGGTAGAAGGCTCTGGAAACACCATATATTTT; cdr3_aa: CASSYSVEGSGNTIYF
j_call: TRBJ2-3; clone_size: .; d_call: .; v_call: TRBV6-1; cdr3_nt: TGTGCCAGCAGTTTCAAGGCGTCAGGGGCTAGCACAGATACGCAGTATTTT; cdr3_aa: CASSFKASGASTDTQYF
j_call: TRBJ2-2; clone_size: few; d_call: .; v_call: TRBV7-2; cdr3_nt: TGTGCCAGCAGGACTATCTACACCGGGGAGCTGTTTTTT; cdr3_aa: CASRTIYTGELFF
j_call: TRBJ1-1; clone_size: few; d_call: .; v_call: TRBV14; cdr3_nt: TGTGCCAGCAGCCGCCTCGGGCAGGCTGAAGCTTTCTTT; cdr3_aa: CASSRLGQAEAFF
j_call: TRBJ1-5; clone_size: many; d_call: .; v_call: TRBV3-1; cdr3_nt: TGTGCCAGCAGCCGGGGTAGGGAAGGCCAGCCCCAGCATTTT; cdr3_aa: CASSRGREGQPQHF
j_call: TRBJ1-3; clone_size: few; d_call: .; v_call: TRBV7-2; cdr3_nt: TGTGCCAGCAGCTCGGACGGGGACACCATATATTTT; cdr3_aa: CASSSDGDTIYF
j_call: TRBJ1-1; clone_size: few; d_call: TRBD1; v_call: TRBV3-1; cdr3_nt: TGTGCCAGCAGGAAAGCGAACAGGGGGCGACTCTCTGAAGCTTTCTTT; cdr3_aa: CASRKANRGRLSEAFF
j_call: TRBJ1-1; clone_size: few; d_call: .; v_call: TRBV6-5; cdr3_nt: TGTGCCAGCAGTCCCCCGGGTTCCACCACTGAAGCTTTCTTT; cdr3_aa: CASSPPGSTTEAFF
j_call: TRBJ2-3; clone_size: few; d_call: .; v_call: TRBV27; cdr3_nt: TGTGCCAGCACCCGCGTCCCGCGCACAGATACGCAGTATTTT; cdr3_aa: CASTRVPRTDTQYF
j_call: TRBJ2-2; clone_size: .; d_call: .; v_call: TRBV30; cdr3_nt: TGTGCCTGGAGGCGGGCCAGGACCGGGGAGCTGTTTTTT; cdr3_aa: CAWRRARTGELFF
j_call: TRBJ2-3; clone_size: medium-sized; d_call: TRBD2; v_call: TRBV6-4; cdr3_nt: TGTGCCAGCAGTGAGACTAGCGGGGGGGCAGATACGCAGTATTTT; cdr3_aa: CASSETSGGADTQYF
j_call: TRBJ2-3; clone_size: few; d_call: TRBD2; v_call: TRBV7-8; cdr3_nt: TGTGCCAGCACCCCGCTAGCGGGGGGTGCAGATACGCAGTATTTT; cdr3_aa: CASTPLAGGADTQYF
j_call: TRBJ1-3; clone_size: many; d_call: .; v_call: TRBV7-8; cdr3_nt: TGTGCCAGCAGCCCGGCGGGGGGAGCCGGAAACACCATATATTTT; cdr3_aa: CASSPAGGAGNTIYF
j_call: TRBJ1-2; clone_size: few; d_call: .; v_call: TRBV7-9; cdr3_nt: TGTGCCAGCCCCTATGGCTACACCTTC; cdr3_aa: CASPYGYTF
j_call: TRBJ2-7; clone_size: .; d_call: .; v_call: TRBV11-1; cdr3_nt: TGTGCCAGCAGCTCCCCCCCCGCCTACGAGCAGTACTTC; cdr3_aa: CASSSPPAYEQYF
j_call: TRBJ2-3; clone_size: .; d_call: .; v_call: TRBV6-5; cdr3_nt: TGTGCCAGCAGTTACCTCGAAGGGAGCACAGATACGCAGTATTTT; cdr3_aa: CASSYLEGSTDTQYF
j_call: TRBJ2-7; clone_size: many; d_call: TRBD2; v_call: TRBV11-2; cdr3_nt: TGTGCCAGCAACCCGGGGGGGGACGAGCAGTACTTC; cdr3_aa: CASNPGGDEQYF
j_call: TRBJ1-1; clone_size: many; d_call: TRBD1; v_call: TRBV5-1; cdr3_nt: TGCGCCAGCAGCCTCGGTGGACAGGGGAGCACTGAAGCTTTCTTT; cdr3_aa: CASSLGGQGSTEAFF
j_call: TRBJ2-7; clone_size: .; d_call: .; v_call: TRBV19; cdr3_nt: TGTGCCAGTAGTATGGAGGGGTCCTCCTACGAGCAGTACTTC; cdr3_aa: CASSMEGSSYEQYF
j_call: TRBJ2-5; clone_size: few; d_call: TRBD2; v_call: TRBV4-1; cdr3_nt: TGCGCCAGCAGCCCAAATAGCGGGGGGAGCCAAGAGACCCAGTACTTC; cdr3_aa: CASSPNSGGSQETQYF
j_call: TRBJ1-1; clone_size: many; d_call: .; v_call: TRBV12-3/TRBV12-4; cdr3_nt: TGTGCCAGCAGTGGACCGACCGGGGGCACTGAAGCTTTCTTT; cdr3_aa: CASSGPTGGTEAFF
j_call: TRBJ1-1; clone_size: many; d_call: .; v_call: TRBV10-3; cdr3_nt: TGTGCCATCAGTGAGTCGGGTTTTGTGGGGAACACTGAAGCTTTCTTT; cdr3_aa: CAISESGFVGNTEAFF
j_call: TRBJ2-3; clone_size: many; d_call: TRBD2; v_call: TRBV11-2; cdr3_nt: TGTGCCAGCAGCCAAGGACTAGCGGGGGGCGGGCCAGATACGCAGTATTTT; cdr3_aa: CASSQGLAGGGPDTQYF
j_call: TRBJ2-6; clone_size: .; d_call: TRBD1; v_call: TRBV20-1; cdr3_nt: TGCAGTGCTAGAGACCCTAAACAGGGGAGCTCTGGGGCCAACGTCCTGACTTTC; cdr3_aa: CSARDPKQGSSGANVLTF
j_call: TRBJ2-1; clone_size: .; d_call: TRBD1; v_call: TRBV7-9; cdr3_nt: TGTGCCAACCCCTGGGGGACAGGGTGGTATGAGCAGTTCTTC; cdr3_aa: CANPWGTGWYEQFF
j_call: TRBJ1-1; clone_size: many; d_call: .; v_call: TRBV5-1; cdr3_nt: TGCGCCAGCAGGCAGGGGAACACTGAAGCTTTCTTT; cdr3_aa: CASRQGNTEAFF
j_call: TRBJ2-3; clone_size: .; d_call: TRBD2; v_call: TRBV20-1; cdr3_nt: TGCAGTGCTATAGTCGGGGGGGCCGATACGCAGTATTTT; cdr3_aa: CSAIVGGADTQYF